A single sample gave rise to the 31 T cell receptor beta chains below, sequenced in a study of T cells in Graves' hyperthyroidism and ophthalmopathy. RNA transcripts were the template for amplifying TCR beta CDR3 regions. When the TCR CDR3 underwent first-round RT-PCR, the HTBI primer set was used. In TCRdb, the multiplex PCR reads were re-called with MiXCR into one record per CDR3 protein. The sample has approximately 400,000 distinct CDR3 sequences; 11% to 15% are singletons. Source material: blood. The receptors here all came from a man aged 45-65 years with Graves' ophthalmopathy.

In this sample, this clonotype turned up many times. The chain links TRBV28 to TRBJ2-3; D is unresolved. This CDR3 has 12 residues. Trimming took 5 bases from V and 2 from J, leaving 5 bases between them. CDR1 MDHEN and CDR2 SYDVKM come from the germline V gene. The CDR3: CASSDTTDTQYF. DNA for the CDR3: TGTGCCAGCAGTGACACCACAGATACGCAGTATTTT.

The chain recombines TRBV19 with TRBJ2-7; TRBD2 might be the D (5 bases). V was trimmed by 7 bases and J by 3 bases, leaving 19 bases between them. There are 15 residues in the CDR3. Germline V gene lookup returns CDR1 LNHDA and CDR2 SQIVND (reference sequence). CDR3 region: CASTPSYSGSYEQYF. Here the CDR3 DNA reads TGTGCCAGTACCCCGTCGTATAGTGGGAGCTACGAGCAGTACTTC.

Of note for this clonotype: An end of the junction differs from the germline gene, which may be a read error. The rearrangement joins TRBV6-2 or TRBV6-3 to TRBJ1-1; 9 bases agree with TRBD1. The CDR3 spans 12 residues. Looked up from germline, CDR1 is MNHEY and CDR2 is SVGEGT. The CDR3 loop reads CASGTIQGAGIF. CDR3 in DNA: TGTGCCAGCGGGACAATACAGGGGGCAGGGATCTTT.

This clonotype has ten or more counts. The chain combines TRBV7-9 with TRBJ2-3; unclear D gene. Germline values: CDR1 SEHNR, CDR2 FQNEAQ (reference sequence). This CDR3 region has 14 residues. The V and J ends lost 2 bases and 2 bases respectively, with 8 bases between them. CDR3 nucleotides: TGTGCCAGCAGCTTAACTCAGGTCACAGATACGCAGTATTTT. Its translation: CASSLTQVTDTQYF.

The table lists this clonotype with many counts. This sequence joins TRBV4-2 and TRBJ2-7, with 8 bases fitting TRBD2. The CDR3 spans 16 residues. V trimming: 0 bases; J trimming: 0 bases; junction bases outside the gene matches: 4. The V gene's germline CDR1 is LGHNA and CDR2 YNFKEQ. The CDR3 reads CASSQDPLAVSYEQYF. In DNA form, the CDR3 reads TGTGCCAGCAGCCAAGATCCACTAGCGGTCTCCTACGAGCAGTACTTC.

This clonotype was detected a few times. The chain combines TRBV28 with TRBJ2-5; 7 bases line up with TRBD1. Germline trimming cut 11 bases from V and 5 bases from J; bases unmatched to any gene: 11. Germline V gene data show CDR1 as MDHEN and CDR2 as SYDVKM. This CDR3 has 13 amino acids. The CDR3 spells CAGDTGDGETQYF. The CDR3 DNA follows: TGTGCCGGCGATACAGGGGACGGCGAGACCCAGTACTTC.

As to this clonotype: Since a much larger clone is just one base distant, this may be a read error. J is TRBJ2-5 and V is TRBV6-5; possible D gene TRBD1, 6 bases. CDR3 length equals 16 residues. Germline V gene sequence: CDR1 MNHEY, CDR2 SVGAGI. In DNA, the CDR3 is TGTGTCAGCAGTTACTCATCGGGACACCAGATCCGGACCCAGTACTTC. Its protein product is CVSSYSSGHQIRTQYF.

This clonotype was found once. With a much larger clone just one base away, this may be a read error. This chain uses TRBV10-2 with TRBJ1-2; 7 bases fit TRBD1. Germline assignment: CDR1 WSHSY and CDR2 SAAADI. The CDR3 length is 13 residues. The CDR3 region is CASSGVDRAGYTF. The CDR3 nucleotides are TGTGCCAGCAGTGGAGTAGACAGGGCAGGCTACACCTTC.

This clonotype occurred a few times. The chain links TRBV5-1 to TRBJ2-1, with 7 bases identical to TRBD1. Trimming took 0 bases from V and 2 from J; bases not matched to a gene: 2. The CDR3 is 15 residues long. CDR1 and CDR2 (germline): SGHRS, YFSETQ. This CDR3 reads CASSLAGTAYNEQFF. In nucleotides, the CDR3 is TGCGCCAGCAGCTTGGCCGGGACAGCCTACAATGAGCAGTTCTTC.

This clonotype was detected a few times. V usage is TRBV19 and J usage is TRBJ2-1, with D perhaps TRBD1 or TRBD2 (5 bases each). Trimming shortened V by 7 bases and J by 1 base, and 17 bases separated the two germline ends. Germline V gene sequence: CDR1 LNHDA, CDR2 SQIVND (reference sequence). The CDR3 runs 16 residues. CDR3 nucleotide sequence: TGTGCCAGTAAAGCGACCGGGACCAATTCCTACAATGAGCAGTTCTTC. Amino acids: CASKATGTNSYNEQFF.

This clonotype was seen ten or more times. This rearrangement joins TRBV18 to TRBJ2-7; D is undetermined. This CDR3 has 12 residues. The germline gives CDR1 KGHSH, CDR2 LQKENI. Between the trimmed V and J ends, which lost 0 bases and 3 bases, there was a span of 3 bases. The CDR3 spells CASSPPGYEQYF. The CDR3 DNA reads TGTGCCAGCTCACCACCCGGCTACGAGCAGTACTTC.

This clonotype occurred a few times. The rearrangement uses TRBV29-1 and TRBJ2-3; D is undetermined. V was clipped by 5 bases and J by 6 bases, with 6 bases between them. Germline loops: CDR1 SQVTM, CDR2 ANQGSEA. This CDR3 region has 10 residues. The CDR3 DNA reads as TGCAGCGTTAATTCGGATACGCAGTATTTT. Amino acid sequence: CSVNSDTQYF.

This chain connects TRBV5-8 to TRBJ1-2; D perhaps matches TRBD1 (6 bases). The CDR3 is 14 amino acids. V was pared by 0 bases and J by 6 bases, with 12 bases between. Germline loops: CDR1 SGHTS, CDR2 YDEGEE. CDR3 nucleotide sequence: TGTGCCAGCAGCTTGGGGGGGCGTATAAATGGCTACACCTTC. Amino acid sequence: CASSLGGRINGYTF.

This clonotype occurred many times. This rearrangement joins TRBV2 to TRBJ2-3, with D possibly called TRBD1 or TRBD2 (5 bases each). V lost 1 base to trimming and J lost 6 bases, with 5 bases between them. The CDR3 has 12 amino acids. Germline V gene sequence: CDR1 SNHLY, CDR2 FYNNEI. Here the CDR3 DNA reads TGTGCCAGCAGTGAAGGGGGGGATACGCAGTATTTT. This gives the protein CASSEGGDTQYF.

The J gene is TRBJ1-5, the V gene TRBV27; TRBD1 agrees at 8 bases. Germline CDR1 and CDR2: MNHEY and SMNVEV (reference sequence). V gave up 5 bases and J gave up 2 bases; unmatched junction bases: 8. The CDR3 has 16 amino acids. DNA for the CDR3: TGTGCCAGCAGTGCAGCCGGACAGGGAGGCAATCAGCCCCAGCATTTT. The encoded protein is CASSAAGQGGNQPQHF.

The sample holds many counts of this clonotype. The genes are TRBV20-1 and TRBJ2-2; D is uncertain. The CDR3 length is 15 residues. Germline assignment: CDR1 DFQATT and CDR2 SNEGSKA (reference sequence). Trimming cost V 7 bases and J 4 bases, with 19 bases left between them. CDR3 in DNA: TGCAGTGTACCCTCTCTGCTAGGCGTCACCGGGGAGCTGTTTTTT. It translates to CSVPSLLGVTGELFF.

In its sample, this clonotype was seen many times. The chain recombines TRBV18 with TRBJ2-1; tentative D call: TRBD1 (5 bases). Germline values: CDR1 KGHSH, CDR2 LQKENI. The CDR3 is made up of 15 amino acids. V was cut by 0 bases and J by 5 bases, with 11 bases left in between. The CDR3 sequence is CASSPPSRGNNEQFF. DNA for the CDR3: TGTGCCAGCTCACCACCGTCTAGGGGTAACAATGAGCAGTTCTTC.

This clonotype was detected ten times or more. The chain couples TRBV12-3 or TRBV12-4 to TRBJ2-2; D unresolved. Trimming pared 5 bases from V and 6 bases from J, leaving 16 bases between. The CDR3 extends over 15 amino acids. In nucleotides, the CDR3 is TGTGCCAGCAGTCGTTCTACCTCCGAGGCCGGGGAGCTGTTTTTT. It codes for CASSRSTSEAGELFF.

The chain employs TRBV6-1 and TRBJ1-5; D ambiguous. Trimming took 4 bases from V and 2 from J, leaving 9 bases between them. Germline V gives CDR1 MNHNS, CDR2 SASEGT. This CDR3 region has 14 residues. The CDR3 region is CASSASPGNQPQHF. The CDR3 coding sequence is TGTGCCAGCAGTGCTAGCCCAGGCAATCAGCCCCAGCATTTT.

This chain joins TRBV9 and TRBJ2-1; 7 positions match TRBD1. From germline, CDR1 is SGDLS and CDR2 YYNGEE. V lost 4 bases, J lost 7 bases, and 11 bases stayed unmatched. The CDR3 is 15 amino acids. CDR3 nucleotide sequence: TGTGCCAGCAGCCCCAGACAGGGAACGGATAATGAGCAGTTCTTC. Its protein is CASSPRQGTDNEQFF.

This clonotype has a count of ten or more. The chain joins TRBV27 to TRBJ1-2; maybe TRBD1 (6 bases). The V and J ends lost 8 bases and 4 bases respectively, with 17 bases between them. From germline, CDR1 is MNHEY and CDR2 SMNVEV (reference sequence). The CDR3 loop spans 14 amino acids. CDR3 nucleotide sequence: TGTGCCAGCTCTCTGGGGGCGCGAGGCTATGGCTACACCTTC. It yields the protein CASSLGARGYGYTF.

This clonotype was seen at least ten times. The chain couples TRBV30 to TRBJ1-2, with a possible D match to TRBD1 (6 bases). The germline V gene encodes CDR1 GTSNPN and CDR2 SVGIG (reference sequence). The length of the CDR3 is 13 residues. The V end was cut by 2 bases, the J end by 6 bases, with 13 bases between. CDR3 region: CAWSPGDPNGYTF. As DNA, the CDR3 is TGTGCCTGGAGTCCAGGGGATCCTAATGGCTACACCTTC.

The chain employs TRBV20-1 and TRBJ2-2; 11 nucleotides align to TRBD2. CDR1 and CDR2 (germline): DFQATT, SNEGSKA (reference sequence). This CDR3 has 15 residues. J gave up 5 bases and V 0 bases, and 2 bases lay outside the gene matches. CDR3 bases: TGCAGTGCTAGAGAAACTAGCGGGAGAACCGGGGAGCTGTTTTTT. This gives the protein CSARETSGRTGELFF.

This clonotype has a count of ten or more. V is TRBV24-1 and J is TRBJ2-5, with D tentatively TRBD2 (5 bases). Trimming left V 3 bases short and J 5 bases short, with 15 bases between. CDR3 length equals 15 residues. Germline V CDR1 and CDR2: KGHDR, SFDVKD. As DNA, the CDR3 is TGTGCCACCAGTGATACCCCAAGTAGAGGGGAGACCCAGTACTTC. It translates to CATSDTPSRGETQYF.

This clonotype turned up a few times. CDR3 nucleotide sequence: TGCGCCAGCAGCTTCGGGCTTGGCAATGAGCAGTTCTTC. As protein: CASSFGLGNEQFF. V usage is TRBV5-1 and J usage is TRBJ2-1; no firm D call. Trimming shortened V by 2 bases and J by 6 bases, and 9 bases separated the two germline ends. The CDR3 loop spans 13 amino acids. The germline CDR1 and CDR2 sequences are SGHRS and YFSETQ.

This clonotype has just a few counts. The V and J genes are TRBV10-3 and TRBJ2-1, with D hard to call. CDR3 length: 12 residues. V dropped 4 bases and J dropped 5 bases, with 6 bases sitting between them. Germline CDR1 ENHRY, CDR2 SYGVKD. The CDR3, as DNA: TGTGCCATCAGTGTGATAGACAATGAGCAGTTCTTC. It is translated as CAISVIDNEQFF.

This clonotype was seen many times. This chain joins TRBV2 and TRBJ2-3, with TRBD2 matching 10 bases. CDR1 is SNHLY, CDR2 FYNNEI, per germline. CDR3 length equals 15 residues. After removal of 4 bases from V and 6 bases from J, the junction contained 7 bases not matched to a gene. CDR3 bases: TGTGCCAGCAGTGGATCTAGCGGGAGAGCGGATACGCAGTATTTT. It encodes CASSGSSGRADTQYF.

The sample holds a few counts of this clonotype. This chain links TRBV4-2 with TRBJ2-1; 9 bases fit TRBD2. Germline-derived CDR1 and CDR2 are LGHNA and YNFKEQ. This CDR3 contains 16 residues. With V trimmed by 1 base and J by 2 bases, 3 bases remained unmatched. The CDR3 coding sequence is TGTGCCAGCAGCCAAGTCGGCGGGAGGGCCTACAATGAGCAGTTCTTC. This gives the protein CASSQVGGRAYNEQFF.

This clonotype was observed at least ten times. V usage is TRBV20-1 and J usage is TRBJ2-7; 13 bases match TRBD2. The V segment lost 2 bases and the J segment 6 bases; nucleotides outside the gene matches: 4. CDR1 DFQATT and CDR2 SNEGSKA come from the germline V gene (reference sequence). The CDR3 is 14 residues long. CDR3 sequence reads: CSARRTSGRTEQYF. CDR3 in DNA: TGCAGTGCTAGAAGGACTAGCGGGAGAACCGAGCAGTACTTC.

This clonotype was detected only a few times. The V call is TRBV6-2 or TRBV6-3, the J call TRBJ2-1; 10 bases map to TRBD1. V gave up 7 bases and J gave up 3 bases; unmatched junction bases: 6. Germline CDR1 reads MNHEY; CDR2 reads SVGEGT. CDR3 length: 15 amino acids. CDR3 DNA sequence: TGTGCCAGCACTAAAGGACAGGGGGGCTACAATGAGCAGTTCTTC. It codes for CASTKGQGGYNEQFF.

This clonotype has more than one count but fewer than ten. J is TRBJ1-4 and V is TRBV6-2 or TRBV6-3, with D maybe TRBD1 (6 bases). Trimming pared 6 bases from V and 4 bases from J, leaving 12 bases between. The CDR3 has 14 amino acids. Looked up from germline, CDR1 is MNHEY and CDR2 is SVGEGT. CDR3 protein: CASRKDRLNEKLFF. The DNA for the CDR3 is TGTGCCAGCAGAAAGGACAGACTTAATGAAAAACTGTTTTTT.